The 22 T cell receptor beta chains listed next were all sequenced from one sample in a study of PD-1 blockade in classical Hodgkin lymphoma. Every patient was affected by relapse after autologous stem cell transplantation, while exposure to brentuximab vedotin was not uniform. Clones were read by immunoSEQ multiplex PCR, and TCRdb kept only the in-frame ones, dropping some. The sample includes approximately 13,000 clones, about 90% of them seen just once. The sample consisted of peripheral blood mononuclear cells (PBMCs), taken at baseline. Receptors were obtained from a human donor with classical Hodgkin lymphoma.

The rearrangement joins TRBV11-2 to TRBJ2-2, with 7 nucleotides matching TRBD2. V lost 2 bases, J lost 4 bases, and 7 bases stayed unmatched. The CDR3 length is 16 residues. The germline gives CDR1 SGHAT, CDR2 FQNNGV. CDR3 region: CASSLLSGGGTGELFF. The CDR3 coding sequence is TGTGCCAGCAGCTTATTGTCGGGAGGCGGCACCGGGGAGCTGTTTTTT.

The rearrangement links TRBV6-5 to TRBJ1-2, with D tentatively TRBD1 (5 bases). Germline V gene data show CDR1 as MNHEY and CDR2 as SVGAGI. This CDR3 is 16 amino acids long. Deletions cut 0 bases from V and 4 bases from J, with 15 bases between. CDR3 residues: CASSYSILVRAYGYTF. CDR3 sequence (DNA): TGTGCCAGCAGTTACTCGATTTTGGTCAGGGCCTATGGCTACACCTTC.

This clone has more than one count but fewer than ten. This rearrangement joins TRBV5-1 to TRBJ2-7; possibly TRBD1 for D (6 bases). The CDR3 has 15 amino acids. Germline lookup yields CDR1 SGHRS and CDR2 YFSETQ. The germline V and J ends were trimmed by 7 bases and 1 base, with 18 bases remaining between them. CDR3 DNA sequence: TGCGCCAGCTCAACCCGGGACACGCAATCCTACGAGCAGTACTTC. Encoded protein: CASSTRDTQSYEQYF.

The chain recombines TRBV27 with TRBJ1-1, with a possible D match to TRBD1 (5 bases). CDR1 and CDR2 from the germline V gene are MNHEY and SMNVEV (reference sequence). The V end lost 3 bases, the J end lost 3 bases, and 14 bases lay between the germline ends. The CDR3 runs 15 residues. This CDR3 reads CASSFRQRGDTEAFF. Here the CDR3 DNA reads TGTGCCAGCAGTTTTCGACAGCGAGGGGACACTGAAGCTTTCTTT.

The chain carries TRBV5-6 and TRBJ2-5; D possibly corresponds to TRBD2 (6 bases). Germline V gene lookup returns CDR1 SGHDT and CDR2 YYEEEE. Trimming left V 2 bases short and J 5 bases short, with 13 bases between. This CDR3 has 14 residues. CDR3 in DNA: TGTGCCAGCAGCTTTTCGACGGGAGTGGAGACCCAGTACTTC. Its protein is CASSFSTGVETQYF.

The rearrangement joins TRBV7-8 to TRBJ2-5; D gene uncertain. V was cut by 1 base and J by 2 bases, with 8 bases left in between. From germline, CDR1 is SGHVS and CDR2 FQNEAQ. The CDR3 spans 14 residues. The CDR3 coding sequence is TGTGCCAGCAGCTTAGTCTCGGGTCAAGAGACCCAGTACTTC. Translated: CASSLVSGQETQYF.

V is TRBV5-1 and J is TRBJ2-2, with D perhaps assigned TRBD1 or TRBD2 (5 bases each). The CDR3 is 16 residues long. Germline CDR1 SGHRS, CDR2 YFSETQ. Trimming stripped 2 bases from V and 0 bases from J, with 11 bases between. The CDR3 sequence: CASSLWQGANTGELFF. The CDR3 coding sequence is TGCGCCAGCAGCTTATGGCAGGGAGCGAACACCGGGGAGCTGTTTTTT.

The rearrangement uses TRBV23-1 and TRBJ2-7; D is perhaps TRBD1 (7 bases). TRBV23-1 counts as an open reading frame of uncertain function. Trimming removed 4 bases at V and 7 bases at J, with 26 bases between. The CDR3 is 17 amino acids. The CDR3 bases are TGCGCCAGCAGTCCGAACAATCCGGAGGGGGCTGTGGAAGAGCAGTACTTC. The encoded protein is CASSPNNPEGAVEEQYF.

The CDR3 region has the DNA TGTGCCAGCAGCGTAGGGACCAGGGTTAATGAGCAGTTCTTC. Translated, it gives CASSVGTRVNEQFF. The J gene is TRBJ2-1, the V gene TRBV9; TRBD1 might be the D (5 bases). Trimming cost V 0 bases and J 7 bases, with 11 bases left between them. There are 14 residues in the CDR3. Germline-derived CDR1 and CDR2 are SGDLS and YYNGEE.

The chain carries TRBV28 and TRBJ1-5; TRBD1 matches at 7 bases. Germline loops: CDR1 MDHEN, CDR2 SYDVKM. The CDR3 totals 14 residues. V shed 2 bases, J shed 7 bases, and the junction held 5 bases outside the gene matches. CDR3 in DNA: TGTGCCAGCAGTTTAGGAAACAGGGGACAGCCCCAGCATTTT. This sequence encodes CASSLGNRGQPQHF.

V gene TRBV5-4 combines with J gene TRBJ2-1, with D possibly TRBD2 on 6 matching bases. CDR1 and CDR2 (germline): SGHNT, YYREEE (reference sequence). V lost 8 bases and J 5 bases, leaving 23 bases between the germline ends. The CDR3 is 16 residues long. Written as DNA, the CDR3 is TGTGCCAGTGCCCCAGGTGCCGGGAGTAAAAACAATGAGCAGTTCTTC. Translation: CASAPGAGSKNNEQFF.

The genes are TRBV9 and TRBJ2-1, with 10 bases that match TRBD2. The CDR3 sequence is 15 residues long. Looked up from germline, CDR1 is SGDLS and CDR2 is YYNGEE. The J segment lost 7 bases and the V segment lost 1 base, leaving 5 bases of the junction unmatched. This CDR3 is CASSVTSGAMNEQFF. As DNA, the CDR3 is TGTGCCAGCAGCGTAACTAGCGGGGCCATGAATGAGCAGTTCTTC.

CDR3 in amino acids: CASSLDDISGANVLTF. The CDR3 DNA follows: TGCGCCAGCAGCTTGGATGACATCTCTGGGGCCAACGTCCTGACTTTC. The chain links TRBV5-1 to TRBJ2-6; no reliable D call. CDR3 size: 16 residues. Trimming stripped 0 bases from V and 0 bases from J, with 7 bases between. CDR1 is SGHRS and CDR2 is YFSETQ in the germline V gene.

The J gene is TRBJ1-2, the V gene TRBV14; D remains unclear. Germline V gives CDR1 SGHDN, CDR2 FVKESK. The germline V and J ends were trimmed by 0 bases and 0 bases, with 11 bases remaining between them. The CDR3 has 16 amino acids. This chain's CDR3 is CASSQELAPSNYGYTF. In DNA form, the CDR3 reads TGTGCCAGCAGCCAAGAATTAGCTCCATCTAACTATGGCTACACCTTC.

V usage is TRBV30 and J usage is TRBJ1-4; D uncertain. In germline, CDR1 is GTSNPN, CDR2 SVGIG (reference sequence). Between the trimmed V and J ends, which lost 4 bases and 3 bases, there was a span of 9 bases. CDR3 length equals 13 residues. DNA for the CDR3: TGTGCCTGGAACCGGGCCTCTAATGAAAAACTGTTTTTT. Its protein is CAWNRASNEKLFF.

This chain joins TRBV6-5 and TRBJ1-6; TRBD1 agrees at 8 bases. The length of the CDR3 is 14 residues. V shed 8 bases, J shed 9 bases, and the junction held 9 bases outside the gene matches. CDR1 and CDR2 from the germline V gene are MNHEY and SVGAGI. The CDR3 DNA follows: TGTGCCAGCTCATCGGACAGGGACGGTTCACCCCTCCACTTT. Its translation is CASSSDRDGSPLHF.

The chain joins TRBV19 to TRBJ2-7, with a tentative D call TRBD2 (5 bases). CDR1 is LNHDA and CDR2 is SQIVND in the germline V gene (reference sequence). CDR3 size: 14 residues. The V gene lost 10 bases and the J gene lost 6 bases, with 22 bases spanning the gap. CDR3 loop: CATTWKQDSAEQYF. The CDR3 DNA is TGTGCCACCACTTGGAAGCAGGACTCAGCCGAGCAGTACTTC.

This clone was picked up a small number of times. The genes are TRBV7-9 and TRBJ2-5, with D possibly called TRBD1 or TRBD2 (5 bases each). Looked up from germline, CDR1 is SEHNR and CDR2 is FQNEAQ (reference sequence). The CDR3 totals 17 residues. The ends were cut back, 4 bases at V and 1 base at J, with 19 bases in the middle. The CDR3 region is CASSSPESGRLQETQYF. The CDR3 DNA follows: TGTGCCAGCAGCTCGCCCGAGTCAGGGAGACTCCAAGAGACCCAGTACTTC.

V usage is TRBV21-1 and J usage is TRBJ2-7; the table calls TRBD1, which could not be checked here. TRBV21-1 is assigned pseudogene status. The CDR3 has 16 amino acids. The CDR3 DNA follows: TGTGCCAGCAGCAAAGAAAGAACACGCAGCTCCTACGAGCAGTACTTC. This sequence encodes CASSKERTRSSYEQYF.

The chain has TRBV12-5 and TRBJ1-5, with D possibly TRBD1 on 6 matching bases. V shed 7 bases and J shed 5 bases, with 15 bases lying between them. The CDR3 loop spans 14 amino acids. Germline loops: CDR1 LGHNT, CDR2 FRNRAP. In DNA, the CDR3 is TGTGCTAGTGCTCCCGGGGGGGCAGATCAGCCCCAGCATTTT. It encodes CASAPGGADQPQHF.

In its sample, this clone was seen a few times. This chain connects TRBV29-1 to TRBJ2-3; no clear D. Germline values: CDR1 SQVTM, CDR2 ANQGSEA. Trimming removed 5 bases at V and 1 base at J, with 7 bases between. CDR3 length equals 12 residues. DNA for the CDR3: TGCAGCGTTCGACCGGGCACAGATACGCAGTATTTT. It yields the protein CSVRPGTDTQYF.

This clone counts as large. The same CDR3 also results from other DNA sequences found in this sample. The rearrangement links TRBV19 to TRBJ2-3, with no clear D. This CDR3 has 12 amino acids. Germline V gives CDR1 LNHDA, CDR2 SQIVND (reference sequence). V was trimmed by 1 base and J by 3 bases, leaving 2 bases between them. CDR3 amino acids: CASSIGTDTQYF. The CDR3, as DNA: TGTGCCAGTAGTATAGGTACAGATACGCAGTATTTT.